This T cell receptor beta chain was observed in a study of cytomegalovirus exposure and HLA in healthy donors. The germline V and J ends were trimmed by 1 base and 7 bases, with 17 bases remaining between them. The CDR3 has 16 residues. Germline CDR1 is SGHDN and CDR2 is FVKESK. The primer mix had 60 Vbeta and 13 Jbeta primers. The method was immunoSEQ multiplex PCR; TCRdb's version includes in-frame clones alone and lacks a portion of them. The table lists some 170,000 clones, 80% to 90% of them singletons. The chain links TRBV14 to TRBJ2-1, with a weak D call TRBD2 (5 bases). Sequencing was performed on PBMCs. This receptor was taken from a woman aged 25 to 39 in good health and CMV-seropositive. The CDR3, as DNA: TGTGCCAGCAGCCAAGTGATGGACCCAAGGAGGAATGAGCAGTTCTTC. Translated, it gives CASSQVMDPRRNEQFF.